The text below deals with one TCR beta chain. Its antigen is still unknown. Measured with immunoSEQ multiplex PCR; TCRdb has only the in-frame clones, and not every one. The table has 40,000 to 50,000 clones, around four fifths seen once. The V end lost 9 bases, the J end lost 2 bases, and 17 bases lay between the germline ends. The germline CDR1 and CDR2 sequences are SNHLY and FYNNEI. The CDR3 extends over 14 amino acids. Time point indicated: blood 4 weeks post-SBRT, at nephrectomy. Treatment defined: 15 Gy SBRT to primary tumor, nephrectomy 4 weeks later. Nephrectomy followed 15 Gy stereotactic body radiation by 4 weeks. The patient's renal cell carcinoma had clear cell pathology. This entry comes from a study of radiation and T cells in renal cell carcinoma. Regarding the study as a whole: In blood, top tumor clones expanded by 2 weeks, shrinking by 4. No pretreatment tumor biopsies were available for baseline clonotypes.

The V call is TRBV2, the J call TRBJ2-7; D is possibly TRBD1 or TRBD2 (6 bases each). The clonotype comes from a woman aged 70-85 years with renal cell carcinoma. The sample here was blood, taken from a patient whose treatment included radiotherapy and nephrectomy. CDR3 nucleotide sequence: TGTGCCAGTTTACCTGACGGGGGCCCCTACGAGCAGTACTTC. Protein product: CASLPDGGPYEQYF.